This T cell receptor (beta chain) is drawn from a study of T and B cells in COVID-19 patients. TRB was amplified from about 260-540 ng of blood genomic DNA. TRB rearrangements were amplified by multiplex PCR with BIOMED2 TRB-A/B primers. MiXCR, applied by TCRdb to the multiplex PCR reads, yields one record per CDR3 protein. The top ten hold approximately 2% of the sample, which has around 21,000 distinct CDR3 sequences, about 31% seen once. Germline V gene sequence: CDR1 SGHTA, CDR2 FQGTGA. V lost 5 bases and J lost 5; bases outside the gene matches: 9. This CDR3 has 15 residues. The V and J genes are TRBV7-3 and TRBJ2-5, with TRBD2 identical over 9 bases. Sequenced material: blood. The receptor comes from a human donor who had recovered from COVID-19. CDR3 DNA sequence: TGTGCCAGCAGCACCCGAGCGGGGGGTGGGGAGACCCAGTACTTC. It translates to CASSTRAGGGETQYF.